This T cell receptor beta chain is from a study of blood T cell repertoires in COVID-19. CDR1 and CDR2 from the germline V gene are SEHNR and FQNEAQ (reference sequence). The CDR3 sequence is 14 residues long. Between the trimmed V and J ends, which lost 5 bases and 1 base, there was a span of 11 bases. As originally analysed: Quantification of nucleated cells was approximated via reference gene primer amplification. Assay: immunoSEQ multiplex PCR; the TCRdb copy retains only in-frame clones and omits some. From that table come the V and J calls and clone size; the DNA was used to work out D and trimming. Here the sample spans 150,000 or so clones, over 75% being singletons.

Sequenced material: PBMCs or T cells enriched from blood (not recorded which). This clonotype was obtained from a human donor with acute COVID-19. The donor label of this sample is uncertain. The rearrangement links TRBV7-9 to TRBJ1-1, with TRBD1 as a possible D gene (5 bases). CDR3 nucleotide sequence: TGTGCCAGCAGCCGCGGAGGGGCGAACACTGAAGCTTTCTTT. The encoded protein is CASSRGGANTEAFF.